This TCR beta chain derives from a study of blood T cell repertoires in COVID-19. At the level of the study: The United States, Italy and Spain provided the acute and convalescent COVID-19 samples.

The CDR3 spans 16 residues. Germline V lookup: CDR1 MDHEN, CDR2 SYDVKM. Trimming left V 9 bases short and J 0 bases short, with 18 bases between. The data were produced by immunoSEQ multiplex PCR, yet TCRdb's version contains in-frame clones alone and is incomplete. This table holds roughly 180,000 clones, roughly 78% found once. The rearrangement joins TRBV28 to TRBJ1-5; D perhaps matches TRBD1 (5 bases). The sequencing sample was made of peripheral blood. The sequence came from a woman aged 60-75 years with COVID-19, enrolled during active disease. The CDR3: CASIIDSYPSNQPQHF. The CDR3 region has the DNA TGTGCCAGTATCATAGACAGCTATCCTAGCAATCAGCCCCAGCATTTT.